This record looks at one T cell receptor beta chain sequence and its context. The V end was cut by 7 bases, the J end by 2 bases, with 11 bases between. This CDR3 has 13 amino acids. Germline V gene lookup returns CDR1 LNHDA and CDR2 SQIVND (reference sequence). Profiled with immunoSEQ multiplex PCR; TCRdb holds only in-frame clones, not every one. The sample holds some 470,000 clones, 76% seen once. The sample belongs to a study of shared clonotypes between healthy human individuals. Sequenced: PBMCs. This TCR came from a woman aged 40 to 55 in good health. Some clones in this sample may be carry-over from other donors' samples. The rearrangement joins TRBV19 to TRBJ1-1; D gene uncertain. Here the CDR3 reads CASTRTDNTEAFF. Written as DNA, the CDR3 is TGTGCCAGTACAAGGACGGACAACACTGAAGCTTTCTTT.